This TCR beta chain was recorded in a study of a mutant IDH1 vaccine in newly diagnosed glioma. For the study at large: The sex distribution of treated patients was about 62% male and roughly 38% female, with a mean age of roughly 40 years. Patients were pretreated with radiotherapy, temozolomide, or both, mostly both.

Indicated time point: baseline, week 1 (first vaccination visit). Stated treatment: pre-vaccination baseline after standard-of-care therapy. Donors' newly diagnosed IDH1-mutant WHO grade 3 or 4 astrocytomas lacked nuclear ATRX. With 5 bases removed from V and 5 bases from J, the gap between germline ends came to 21 bases. The germline V gene has CDR1 LGHNA and CDR2 YSLEER. CDR3 size: 16 residues. Measured with immunoSEQ multiplex PCR; TCRdb has only the in-frame clones, and not every one. The profile covers about 38,000 clones, with roughly three quarters appearing a single time and approximately 9.9% taken by the ten largest.

This sequence was found in a man aged 35 to 55 with glioma. Some clones in this sample may be carry-over from other donors' samples. Here the sequenced sample was PBMCs, taken from a glioma patient treated with radiotherapy, temozolomide or both. The chain couples TRBV4-3 to TRBJ1-1; possible D gene TRBD1, 6 bases. The CDR3 DNA sequence: TGCGCCAGCAGCGAAGGAGGGGGGGAGGGGGGGACTGAAGCTTTCTTT. Protein: CASSEGGGEGGTEAFF.